One sample yielded the 31 T cell receptor beta chains listed below, sequenced in a study of T-cell reconstitution after alpha-beta-depleted transplantation in children. As it was prepared, the TCRbeta library received unique molecular identifiers. TCRdb re-called the PCR reads through MiXCR, storing one row per CDR3 protein. The sample includes about 610,000 distinct CDR3 sequences, roughly a tenth of them seen just once. The sample consisted of PBMCs from the stem cell graft donor, taken from the stem cell graft. Receptors originate from a human donor who donated a stem cell graft to a child with acute myeloid leukemia.

This clonotype was found a few times. The chain couples TRBV20-1 to TRBJ1-1; 9 positions agree with TRBD1. Germline V CDR1 and CDR2: DFQATT, SNEGSKA (reference sequence). V was clipped by 2 bases and J by 0 bases; unmatched bases: 4. The CDR3 consists of 15 residues. This CDR3 is CSARSRDRVNTEAFF. As DNA, the CDR3 is TGCAGTGCTAGATCCCGGGACAGGGTGAACACTGAAGCTTTCTTT.

This clonotype was observed a handful of times. The V gene is TRBV20-1, the J gene TRBJ2-7, with TRBD2 matching 9 bases. Germline CDR1 DFQATT, CDR2 SNEGSKA (reference sequence). Losses at the gene ends were 5 bases for V and 2 bases for J; bases not matched to a gene: 7. The CDR3 covers 14 residues. CDR3 region: CSAREREVAYEQYF. The CDR3 DNA is TGCAGTGCTCGTGAGCGGGAGGTCGCCTACGAGCAGTACTTC.

The table lists this clonotype with many counts. This chain uses TRBV14 with TRBJ1-2; 11 bases are shared with TRBD1. The CDR3 covers 15 residues. The J segment lost 5 bases and the V segment lost 5 bases, leaving 7 bases of the junction unmatched. Looked up from germline, CDR1 is SGHDN and CDR2 is FVKESK. The CDR3: CASSGGQGARYGYTF. As DNA, the CDR3 is TGTGCCAGCAGCGGAGGACAGGGGGCGAGGTATGGCTACACCTTC. The full variable domain, its missing parts supplied by reference TRBV14 and TRBJ1-2, is EAGVTQFPSHSVIEKGQTVTLRCDPISGHDNLYWYRRVMGKEIKFLLHFVKESKQDESGMPNNRFLAERTGGTYSTLKVQPAELEDSGVYFCASSGGQGARYGYTFGSGTRLTVV.

In this sample, this clonotype turned up many times. The V gene is TRBV29-1, the J gene TRBJ1-2; no clear D gene. Germline V gene sequence: CDR1 SQVTM, CDR2 ANQGSEA. The length of the CDR3 is 9 residues. The ends were cut back, 6 bases at V and 3 bases at J, with 2 bases in the middle. CDR3 sequence reads: CSVDYGYTF. In nucleotides, the CDR3 is TGCAGCGTGGACTATGGCTACACCTTC. Based on the CDR3 plus reference TRBV29-1 and TRBJ1-2, the full variable domain is SAVISQKPSRDICQRGTSLTIQCQVDSQVTMMFWYRQQPGQSLTLIATANQGSEATYESGFVIDKFPISRPNLTFSTLTVSNMSPEDSSIYLCSVDYGYTFGSGTRLTVV.

This clonotype was picked up a small number of times. The J gene is TRBJ2-7, the V gene TRBV12-3 or TRBV12-4; possibly TRBD2 for D (7 bases). There are 13 residues in the CDR3. V shed 7 bases and J shed 6 bases, with 16 bases lying between them. CDR3 coding DNA: TGTGCCAGCACCCTAGGGGGGGCGGGCGAGCAGTACTTC. Its translation is CASTLGGAGEQYF.

V usage is TRBV7-2 and J usage is TRBJ2-7, with D possibly matching TRBD1 (5 bases). The CDR3 runs 14 residues. In germline, CDR1 is SGHTA, CDR2 FQGNSA. Trimming took off 5 bases at V and 0 bases at J, with 11 bases between the two ends. This chain's CDR3 is CASSQQDISYEQYF. DNA of the CDR3: TGTGCCAGCAGCCAACAGGACATCTCCTACGAGCAGTACTTC.

There are many counts of this clonotype. CDR3 bases: TGCGCCAGCAGCTTGGACAGGGGGCGCAATGAGCAGTTCTTC. Protein: CASSLDRGRNEQFF. The V call is TRBV5-1, the J call TRBJ2-1, with 9 bases matching TRBD1. The germline gives CDR1 SGHRS, CDR2 YFSETQ. Germline trimming cut 0 bases from V and 6 bases from J; bases unmatched to any gene: 1. The CDR3 covers 14 residues.

This chain connects TRBV25-1 to TRBJ1-1, with 7 bases that match TRBD1. Germline V CDR1 and CDR2: MGHDK, SYGVNS. After removal of 3 bases from V and 1 base from J, the junction contained 5 bases not matched to a gene. This CDR3 is built from 15 residues. The CDR3 coding sequence is TGTGCCAGCAGTGACGTACAGGGGACGAACACTGAAGCTTTCTTT. Encoded protein: CASSDVQGTNTEAFF.

This clonotype was picked up a small number of times. The gene calls are TRBV24-1 and TRBJ2-5, with D possibly matching TRBD2 (5 bases). Trimming pared 4 bases from V and 1 base from J, leaving 6 bases between. Germline-derived CDR1 and CDR2 are KGHDR and SFDVKD. This CDR3 contains 13 residues. The CDR3 region has the DNA TGTGCCACCAGTGAAGGAGGCCAAGAGACCCAGTACTTC. Its protein product is CATSEGGQETQYF.

This clonotype was counted at least ten times. The chain employs TRBV20-1 and TRBJ2-1; TRBD2 aligns across 7 bases. The ends lost 0 bases at V and 4 bases at J; junction bases unmatched: 6. This CDR3 region has 15 residues. From germline, CDR1 is DFQATT and CDR2 SNEGSKA (reference sequence). The CDR3 nucleotides read TGCAGTGCTAGAGATTCGAGCGGGGCATACAATGAGCAGTTCTTC. Its protein product is CSARDSSGAYNEQFF.

This clonotype was counted ten times or more. The rearrangement links TRBV27 to TRBJ2-7, with D perhaps matching TRBD1 (5 bases). The CDR3 spans 13 residues. Germline CDR1 and CDR2: MNHEY and SMNVEV (reference sequence). V was cut by 6 bases and J by 5 bases, with 14 bases left in between. CDR3 sequence (DNA): TGTGCCAGCAGCGAGCAGGGAAAGAACGAGCAGTACTTC. Its translation: CASSEQGKNEQYF.

This clonotype showed up many times. A read error may account for a junction end that differs from germline. This chain links TRBV5-1 with TRBJ2-1; 10 nucleotides match TRBD2. Germline loops: CDR1 SGHRS, CDR2 YFSETQ. The CDR3 runs 15 residues. This CDR3 reads CASSLGLADYNEQFF. The DNA for the CDR3 is TGTGCCAGCTCACTTGGACTAGCGGATTACAATGAGCAGTTCTTC.

This clonotype appeared many times. CDR3 in amino acids: CASSQRTSGDNGAGELFF. The CDR3 DNA sequence: TGTGCCAGCAGCCAACGAACTAGCGGAGACAATGGAGCCGGGGAGCTGTTTTTT. V gene TRBV4-2 combines with J gene TRBJ2-2; 8 bases map to TRBD2. V trimming: 2 bases; J trimming: 6 bases; junction bases outside the gene matches: 14. CDR3 length: 18 residues. The germline CDR1 and CDR2 sequences are LGHNA and YNFKEQ.

The sample holds many counts of this clonotype. This sequence joins TRBV5-1 and TRBJ1-1, with unresolved D. Between the trimmed V and J ends, which lost 0 bases and 5 bases, there was a span of 14 bases. CDR1 and CDR2 (germline): SGHRS, YFSETQ. CDR3 size: 15 residues. The DNA for the CDR3 is TGCGCCAGCAGCTTGGCCGAGGGAGGGAGGACTGAAGCTTTCTTT. It yields the protein CASSLAEGGRTEAFF.

At least ten counts were recorded for this clonotype. This chain links TRBV6-1 with TRBJ2-7, with D possibly called TRBD1 or TRBD2 (7 bases each). The CDR3 extends over 15 amino acids. Per germline, CDR1 MNHNS and CDR2 SASEGT. V lost 7 bases to trimming and J lost 1 base, with 17 bases between them. CDR3 sequence reads: CASKGAASGSYEQYF. CDR3 coding DNA: TGTGCCAGCAAGGGGGCGGCTAGCGGTTCCTACGAGCAGTACTTC.

This clonotype has ten or more counts. This sequence joins TRBV7-9 and TRBJ2-3; TRBD2 aligns across 8 bases. Per the germline V gene, CDR1 is SEHNR and CDR2 is FQNEAQ (reference sequence). J lost 6 bases, V lost 5 bases, and 7 bases had no gene match. This CDR3 has 14 residues. CDR3 sequence (DNA): TGTGCCAGCAGCGTAGGACTAGCATCGGATACGCAGTATTTT. Encoded protein: CASSVGLASDTQYF.

The chain uses TRBV28 and TRBJ2-7; D is unclear. Germline V lookup: CDR1 MDHEN, CDR2 SYDVKM. The CDR3 runs 12 residues. V was shortened by 5 bases and J by 9 bases, with 14 bases between the two germline ends. CDR3 nucleotide sequence: TGTGCCAGCAGTCCCCAGGTTAGTTCGCAGTACTTC. Translation: CASSPQVSSQYF.

This clonotype has a count of ten or more. The chain joins TRBV29-1 to TRBJ2-5; perhaps TRBD2 as D (6 bases). Germline-derived CDR1 and CDR2 are SQVTM and ANQGSEA. Trimming removed 6 bases at V and 5 bases at J, with 13 bases between. The CDR3 is made up of 12 amino acids. CDR3 in amino acids: CSVNSGVETQYF. As DNA, the CDR3 is TGCAGCGTCAACTCGGGGGTTGAGACCCAGTACTTC.

The chain carries TRBV24-1 and TRBJ2-2; D is perhaps TRBD1 (6 bases). Germline CDR1 is KGHDR and CDR2 is SFDVKD. CDR3 length equals 14 residues. V lost 7 bases to trimming and J lost 5 bases, with 13 bases between them. The CDR3 DNA reads as TGTGCCACCAGCTTGACAGGCCGTACCGGGGAGCTGTTTTTT. It translates to CATSLTGRTGELFF.

The rearrangement links TRBV29-1 to TRBJ2-1; 10 nucleotides match TRBD1. J gave up 5 bases and V 6 bases, and 4 bases lay outside the gene matches. There are 13 residues in the CDR3. CDR1 SQVTM and CDR2 ANQGSEA come from the germline V gene. The CDR3 reads CSVGQGGHNEQFF. The DNA for the CDR3 is TGCAGCGTCGGACAGGGGGGGCACAATGAGCAGTTCTTC.

The chain uses TRBV20-1 and TRBJ1-2; no firm D call. Trimming took off 3 bases at V and 6 bases at J, with 11 bases between the two ends. The germline V gene has CDR1 DFQATT and CDR2 SNEGSKA (reference sequence). CDR3 length: 12 residues. The CDR3: CSASLFRHGYTF. The CDR3 DNA reads TGCAGTGCTAGCCTCTTTAGGCATGGCTACACCTTC.

This clonotype was seen ten or more times. This CDR3 is CASSYGGVENIQYF. The DNA for the CDR3 is TGTGCCAGCAGTTACGGTGGAGTGGAAAACATTCAGTACTTC. This chain uses TRBV6-2 or TRBV6-3 with TRBJ2-4, with no clear D. This CDR3 has 14 residues. Germline V gene data show CDR1 as MNHEY and CDR2 as SVGEGT. V was clipped by 2 bases and J by 5 bases, with 10 bases between them.

The chain couples TRBV6-1 to TRBJ2-7; 9 bases fit TRBD2. The CDR3 is 15 amino acids. V lost 7 bases and J lost 2; bases outside the gene matches: 9. Germline V lookup: CDR1 MNHNS, CDR2 SASEGT. The CDR3 nucleotides are TGTGCCAGCACCCTAGGCAGCGGGGGGCCCTACGAGCAGTACTTC. Its translation is CASTLGSGGPYEQYF.

The table lists this clonotype with many counts. This rearrangement joins TRBV7-9 to TRBJ2-7; 11 positions match TRBD2. Per the germline V gene, CDR1 is SEHNR and CDR2 is FQNEAQ (reference sequence). This CDR3 is 13 amino acids long. Trimming took 8 bases from V and 3 from J; bases not matched to a gene: 3. DNA of the CDR3: TGTGCCAGCGTCGGGACTAGCGGCTACGAGCAGTACTTC. Translated: CASVGTSGYEQYF.

The genes are TRBV29-1 and TRBJ1-1; D remains unclear. The CDR3 covers 10 residues. Germline CDR1 SQVTM, CDR2 ANQGSEA. CDR3 protein: CACLNTEAFF. CDR3 DNA: TGCGCATGCTTGAACACTGAAGCTTTCTTT.

This clonotype has just a few counts. This chain joins TRBV25-1 and TRBJ2-7; 8 nucleotides align to TRBD2. Germline CDR1 and CDR2: MGHDK and SYGVNS. This CDR3 region has 15 residues. J gave up 2 bases and V 7 bases, and 10 bases lay outside the gene matches. CDR3 DNA: TGTGCCAGCATCGGCGGCGGTAGCGGGACCTACGAGCAGTACTTC. Translating gives CASIGGGSGTYEQYF.

This chain connects TRBV5-1 to TRBJ1-2, with 9 bases fitting TRBD1. The V and J ends lost 2 bases and 7 bases, in that order; junction bases with no gene match: 12. Germline V gives CDR1 SGHRS, CDR2 YFSETQ. This CDR3 region has 16 residues. The DNA of the CDR3 is TGCGCCAGCAGCTTCAAGACCGGACAGGGGTCATCTGGCTACACCTTC. Its translation is CASSFKTGQGSSGYTF. Full variable domain (rest looked up from reference TRBV5-1 and TRBJ1-2): KAGVTQTPRYLIKTRGQQVTLSCSPISGHRSVSWYQQTPGQGLQFLFEYFSETQRNKGNFPGRFSGRQFSNSRSEMNVSTLELGDSALYLCASSFKTGQGSSGYTFGSGTRLTVV.

The chain couples TRBV5-1 to TRBJ1-5, with a tentative D call TRBD1 (6 bases). From germline, CDR1 is SGHRS and CDR2 YFSETQ. The V end was cut by 3 bases, the J end by 4 bases, with 11 bases between. CDR3 length: 14 residues. The CDR3 loop reads CASSYGTQNQPQHF. The DNA for the CDR3 is TGCGCCAGCAGCTACGGGACACAGAATCAGCCCCAGCATTTT.

The sample holds many counts of this clonotype. The genes are TRBV7-8 and TRBJ2-3; D perhaps matches TRBD2 (6 bases). CDR3 size: 16 residues. Between the trimmed V and J ends, which lost 1 base and 1 base, there was a span of 12 bases. CDR1 SGHVS and CDR2 FQNEAQ come from the germline V gene. CDR3 protein: CASSLVASGGTDTQYF. CDR3 DNA: TGTGCCAGCAGCTTAGTAGCGTCGGGGGGCACAGATACGCAGTATTTT. The variable domain in full, completed from reference TRBV7-8 and TRBJ2-3, reads GAGVSQSPRYKVAKRGQDVALRCDPISGHVSLFWYQQALGQGPEFLTYFQNEAQLDKSGLPSDRFFAERPEGSVSTLKIQRTQQEDSAVYLCASSLVASGGTDTQYFGPGTRLTVL.

This clonotype occurred a few times. The chain uses TRBV12-3 or TRBV12-4 and TRBJ2-7, with TRBD2 as a possible D gene (5 bases). V dropped 8 bases and J dropped 7 bases, with 12 bases sitting between them. This CDR3 contains 11 residues. CDR3 sequence reads: CASGSREEQYF. The CDR3 bases are TGTGCCAGCGGGAGCCGGGAAGAGCAGTACTTC.

A few counts support this clonotype. The chain couples TRBV18 to TRBJ2-3; possibly TRBD1 or TRBD2 for D (5 bases each). The CDR3 contains 21 residues. Germline V gene sequence: CDR1 KGHSH, CDR2 LQKENI. Trimming shortened V by 4 bases and J by 1 base, and 30 bases separated the two germline ends. The CDR3 protein is CASSLINFGPSTLGGTDTQYF. The CDR3 DNA is TGTGCCAGCTCACTAATCAATTTCGGACCATCGACACTGGGGGGCACAGATACGCAGTATTTT.